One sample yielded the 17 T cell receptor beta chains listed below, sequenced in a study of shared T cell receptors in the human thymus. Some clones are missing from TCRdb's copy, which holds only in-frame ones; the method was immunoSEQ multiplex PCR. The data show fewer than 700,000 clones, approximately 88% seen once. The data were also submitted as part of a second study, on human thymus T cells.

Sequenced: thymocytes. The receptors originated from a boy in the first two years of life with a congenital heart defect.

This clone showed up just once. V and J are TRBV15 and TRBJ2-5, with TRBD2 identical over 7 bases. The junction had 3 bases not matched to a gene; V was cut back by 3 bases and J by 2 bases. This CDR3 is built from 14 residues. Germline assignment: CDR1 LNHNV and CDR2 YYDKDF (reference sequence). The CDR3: CATSSGTNQETQYF. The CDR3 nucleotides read TGTGCCACCAGCAGCGGGACTAATCAAGAGACCCAGTACTTC.

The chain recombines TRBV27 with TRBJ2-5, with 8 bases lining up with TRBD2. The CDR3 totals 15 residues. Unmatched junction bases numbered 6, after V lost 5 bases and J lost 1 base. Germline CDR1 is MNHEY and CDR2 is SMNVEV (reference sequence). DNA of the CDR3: TGTGCCAGCAGTCCCCGGACTAGCCCCCAAGAGACCCAGTACTTC. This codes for CASSPRTSPQETQYF.

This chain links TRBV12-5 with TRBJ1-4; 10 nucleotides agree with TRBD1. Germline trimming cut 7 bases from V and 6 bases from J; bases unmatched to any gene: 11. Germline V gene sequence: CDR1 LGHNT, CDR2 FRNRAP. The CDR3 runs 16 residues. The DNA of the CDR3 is TGTGCTAGTGCCCTAGTAGCCGGGACAGGGGATGAAAAACTGTTTTTT. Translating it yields CASALVAGTGDEKLFF.

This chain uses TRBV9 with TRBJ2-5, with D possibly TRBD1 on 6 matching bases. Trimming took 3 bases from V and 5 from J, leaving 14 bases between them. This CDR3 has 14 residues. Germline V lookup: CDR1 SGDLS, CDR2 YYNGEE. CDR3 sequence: CASSAQGFNETQYF. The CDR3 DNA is TGTGCCAGCAGCGCACAGGGTTTTAACGAGACCCAGTACTTC.

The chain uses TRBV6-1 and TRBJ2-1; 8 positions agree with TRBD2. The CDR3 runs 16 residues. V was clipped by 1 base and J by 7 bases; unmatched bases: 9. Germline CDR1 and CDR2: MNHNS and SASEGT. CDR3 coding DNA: TGTGCCAGCAGTGAAGGGCCAGCGGGAGAGGAAAATGAGCAGTTCTTC. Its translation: CASSEGPAGEENEQFF.

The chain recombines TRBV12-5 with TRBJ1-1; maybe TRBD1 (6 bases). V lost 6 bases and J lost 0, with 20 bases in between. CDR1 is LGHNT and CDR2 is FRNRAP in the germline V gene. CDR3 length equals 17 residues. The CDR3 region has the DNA TGTGCTAGTGGGCTCGACAGGACGCCCCCGGTGAACACTGAAGCTTTCTTT. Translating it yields CASGLDRTPPVNTEAFF.

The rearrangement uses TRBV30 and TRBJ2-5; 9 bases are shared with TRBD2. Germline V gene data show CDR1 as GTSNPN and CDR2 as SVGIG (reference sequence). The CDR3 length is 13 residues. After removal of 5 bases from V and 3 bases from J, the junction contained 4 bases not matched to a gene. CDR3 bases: TGTGCCTGGGGGGGACTAGCTAAAGAGACCCAGTACTTC. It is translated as CAWGGLAKETQYF.

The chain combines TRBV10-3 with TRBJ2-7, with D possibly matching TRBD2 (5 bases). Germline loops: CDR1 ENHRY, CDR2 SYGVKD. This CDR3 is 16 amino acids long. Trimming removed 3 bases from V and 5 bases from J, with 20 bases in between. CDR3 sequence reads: CAISEGRGALGDEQYF. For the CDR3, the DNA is TGTGCCATCAGTGAAGGCCGGGGAGCCCTCGGTGACGAGCAGTACTTC.

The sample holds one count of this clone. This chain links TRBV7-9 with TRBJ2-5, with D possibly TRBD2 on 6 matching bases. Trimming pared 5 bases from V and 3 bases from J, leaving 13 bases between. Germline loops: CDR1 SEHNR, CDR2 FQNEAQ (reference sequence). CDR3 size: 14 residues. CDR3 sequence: CASSPSGQKETQYF. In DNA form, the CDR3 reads TGTGCCAGCAGCCCGAGCGGGCAGAAAGAGACCCAGTACTTC.

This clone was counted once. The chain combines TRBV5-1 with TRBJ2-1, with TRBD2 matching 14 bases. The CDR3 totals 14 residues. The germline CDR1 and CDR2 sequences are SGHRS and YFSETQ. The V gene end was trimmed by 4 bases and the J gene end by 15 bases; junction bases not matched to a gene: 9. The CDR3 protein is CASSLGTSGSPGFF. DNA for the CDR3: TGCGCCAGCAGCCTGGGGACTAGCGGGAGCCCGGGGTTCTTC.

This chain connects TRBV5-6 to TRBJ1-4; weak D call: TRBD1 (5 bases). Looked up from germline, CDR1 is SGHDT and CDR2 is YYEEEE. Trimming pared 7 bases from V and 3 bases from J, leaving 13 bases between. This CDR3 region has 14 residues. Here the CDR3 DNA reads TGTGCCAGCCGCCGCCGGGGGGCTAATGAAAAACTGTTTTTT. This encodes CASRRRGANEKLFF.

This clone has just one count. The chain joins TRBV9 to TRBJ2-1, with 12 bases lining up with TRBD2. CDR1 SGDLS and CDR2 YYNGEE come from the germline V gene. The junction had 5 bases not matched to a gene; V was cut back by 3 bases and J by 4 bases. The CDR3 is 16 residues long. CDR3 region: CASSAPLAGGYNEQFF. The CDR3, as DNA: TGTGCCAGCAGCGCACCGCTAGCGGGAGGGTACAATGAGCAGTTCTTC.

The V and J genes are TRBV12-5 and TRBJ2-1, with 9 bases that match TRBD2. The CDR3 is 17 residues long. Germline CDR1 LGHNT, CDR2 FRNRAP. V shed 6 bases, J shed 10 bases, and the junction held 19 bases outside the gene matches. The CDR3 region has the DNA TGTGCTAGTGGACTAGCGGGTCTCCGCTACCCAAGTCAAGAGCAGTTCTTC. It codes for CASGLAGLRYPSQEQFF.

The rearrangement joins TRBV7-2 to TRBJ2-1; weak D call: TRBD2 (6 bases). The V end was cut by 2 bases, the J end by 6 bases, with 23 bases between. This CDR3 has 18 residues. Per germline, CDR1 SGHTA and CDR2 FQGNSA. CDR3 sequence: CASSLRCRMQEGCNEQFF. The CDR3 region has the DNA TGTGCCAGCAGCTTAAGGTGTAGGATGCAGGAGGGATGCAATGAGCAGTTCTTC. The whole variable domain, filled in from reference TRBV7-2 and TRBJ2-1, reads GAGVSQSPSNKVTEKGKDVELRCDPISGHTALYWYRQSLGQGLEFLIYFQGNSAPDKSGLPSDRFSAERTGGSVSTLTIQRTQQEDSAVYLCASSLRCRMQEGCNEQFFGPGTRLTVL.

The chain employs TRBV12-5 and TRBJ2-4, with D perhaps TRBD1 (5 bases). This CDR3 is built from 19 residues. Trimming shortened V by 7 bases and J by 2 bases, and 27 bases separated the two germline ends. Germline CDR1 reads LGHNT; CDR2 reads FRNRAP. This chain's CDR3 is CASVPPAGWESATKNIQYF. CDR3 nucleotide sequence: TGTGCTAGTGTTCCCCCCGCAGGGTGGGAAAGTGCGACCAAAAACATTCAGTACTTC.

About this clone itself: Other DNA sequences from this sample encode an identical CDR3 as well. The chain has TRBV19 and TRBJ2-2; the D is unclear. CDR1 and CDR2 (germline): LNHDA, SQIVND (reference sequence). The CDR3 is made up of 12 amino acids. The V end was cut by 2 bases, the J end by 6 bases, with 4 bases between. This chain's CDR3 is CASSILSGELFF. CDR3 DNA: TGTGCCAGTAGTATACTGTCCGGGGAGCTGTTTTTT. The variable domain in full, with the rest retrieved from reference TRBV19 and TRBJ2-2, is DGGITQSPKYLFRKEGQNVTLSCEQNLNHDAMYWYRQDPGQGLRLIYYSQIVNDFQKGDIAEGYSVSREKKESFPLTVTSAQKNPTAFYLCASSILSGELFFGEGSRLTVL.

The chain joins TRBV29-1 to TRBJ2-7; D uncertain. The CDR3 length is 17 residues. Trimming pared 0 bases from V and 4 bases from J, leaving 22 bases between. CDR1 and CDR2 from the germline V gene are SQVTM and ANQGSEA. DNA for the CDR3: TGCAGCGTTGAAGATAGGAGCCGGCGGCCCCCTCGATACGAGCAGTACTTC. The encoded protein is CSVEDRSRRPPRYEQYF.